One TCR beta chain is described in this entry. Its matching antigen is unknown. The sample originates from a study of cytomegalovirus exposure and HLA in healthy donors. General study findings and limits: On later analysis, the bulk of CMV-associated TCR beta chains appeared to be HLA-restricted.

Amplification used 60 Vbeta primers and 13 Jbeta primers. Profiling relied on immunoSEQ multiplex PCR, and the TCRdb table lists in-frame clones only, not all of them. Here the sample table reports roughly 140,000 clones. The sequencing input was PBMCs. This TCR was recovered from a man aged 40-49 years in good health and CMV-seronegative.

The CDR3, as DNA: TGCAGCGTGGGGGGCACTAGCGGGGCCGGGGAGCTGTTTTTT. Translation: CSVGGTSGAGELFF. The chain joins TRBV29-1 to TRBJ2-2, with 10 bases that match TRBD2. The CDR3 is 14 amino acids. After removal of 6 bases from V and 6 bases from J, the junction contained 7 bases not matched to a gene. Looked up from germline, CDR1 is SQVTM and CDR2 is ANQGSEA.